Presented here are 19 T cell receptor beta chains from one specimen sequenced in a study of T cell clonality in common variable immunodeficiency. The table came from immunoSEQ multiplex PCR; TCRdb's copy has only in-frame clones and leaves some out. The data show roughly 50,000 clones, with none appearing a single time. Sequencing was carried out using peripheral blood mononuclear cells. The receptors shown here come from a person between 18 and 69 years old in good health.

This clone has ten or more counts. The sequenced fragment ends 3 residues before the CDR3 boundary, so the rest is inferred from the germline J gene. This chain connects TRBV20-1 to TRBJ2-5; D could derive from TRBD1 or TRBD2 (6 bases each). Germline CDR1 is DFQATT and CDR2 is SNEGSKA (reference sequence). This CDR3 is built from 15 residues. Trimming shortened V by 5 bases and J by 2 bases, and 18 bases separated the two germline ends. The CDR3 reads CSAAHRGTLQETQYF. Partial CDR3 DNA: TGCAGTGCTGCACACCGCGGGACATTGCAAGAGACC.

This clone was recorded a few times. The CDR3 end lies 3 residues beyond the end of the read and is filled in from the germline J gene. The rearrangement links TRBV19 to TRBJ2-3, with 9 bases fitting TRBD2. V shed 8 bases, J shed 2 bases, and the junction held 2 bases outside the gene matches. Looked up from germline, CDR1 is LNHDA and CDR2 is SQIVND (reference sequence). The CDR3 runs 13 residues. The CDR3 bases that were read are TGTGCCAGTTTAGCGGGAGTCACAGATACG. Its protein product is CASLAGVTDT. The full CDR3 protein is CASLAGVTDTQYF.

This clone was observed at least ten times. With the read ending 3 residues before the CDR3 end, the germline J gene is used to fill in that end. The chain combines TRBV6-1 with TRBJ2-5; TRBD2 matches at 8 bases. CDR1 is MNHNS, CDR2 SASEGT, per germline. CDR3 length: 19 residues. With V trimmed by 2 bases and J by 6 bases, 20 bases remained unmatched. Partial CDR3 DNA: TGTGCCAGCAGTGAAAGGAGGTTCCGGGGGGGCACTAGTATGCAGACC. Its translation is CASSERRFRGGTSMQT. The complete CDR3 protein is CASSERRFRGGTSMQTQYF.

This clone was counted many times. Sequencing ends 3 residues short of the CDR3 end; the germline J gene provides the rest. The chain couples TRBV2 to TRBJ2-2, with 7 positions matching TRBD1. The V gene end was trimmed by 1 base and the J gene end by 3 bases; junction bases not matched to a gene: 2. The CDR3 is made up of 15 amino acids. The germline CDR1 and CDR2 sequences are SNHLY and FYNNEI. This CDR3 reads CASSEGDRDTGELFF. Incomplete CDR3 DNA: TGTGCCAGCAGTGAAGGGGACAGAGACACCGGGGAG.

This clone was detected many times. The read halts 3 residues ahead of the CDR3 end, with the missing end drawn from the germline J gene. The V call is TRBV19, the J call TRBJ2-1, with 7 bases matching TRBD2. The CDR3 is made up of 16 amino acids. Germline values: CDR1 LNHDA, CDR2 SQIVND (reference sequence). Trimming cost V 3 bases and J 0 bases; bases outside gene matches: 5. The CDR3 bases that were read are TGTGCCAGTAGTATGTCAGCGGGGAGCTCCTACAATGAG. This codes for CASSMSAGSSYNE. The full CDR3 sequence reads CASSMSAGSSYNEQFF.

Only a few counts were recorded for this clone. The read ends 3 residues shy of where the CDR3 ends; the end is completed using the germline J gene. The rearrangement links TRBV18 to TRBJ1-1; 9 bases agree with TRBD1. Germline V gives CDR1 KGHSH, CDR2 LQKENI. This CDR3 comprises 14 residues. Trimming took 5 bases from V and 4 from J; bases not matched to a gene: 5. The CDR3 spells CASSSQTGGTEAFF. The covered CDR3 bases are TGTGCCAGCTCATCTCAGACAGGGGGCACTGAA.

Ten or more counts support this clone. The CDR3 end lies 3 residues beyond the end of the read and is filled in from the germline J gene. The genes are TRBV12-3 or TRBV12-4 and TRBJ1-4, with 7 positions matching TRBD1. V lost 3 bases to trimming and J lost 8 bases; unmatched junction nucleotides: 21. The CDR3 has 19 residues. The CDR3 sequence: CASSFAAFQVQGEEEKLFF. The sequenced CDR3 bases are TGTGCCAGCAGTTTTGCAGCGTTTCAGGTCCAGGGGGAAGAAGAAAAA.

This clone has ten or more counts. Read data end 3 residues before the CDR3 end; the end is taken from the germline J gene. This chain links TRBV7-8 with TRBJ1-1; D is unclear. The germline CDR1 and CDR2 sequences are SGHVS and FQNEAQ. V was trimmed by 5 bases and J by 3 bases, leaving 22 bases between them. The CDR3 has 17 residues. The part of the CDR3 DNA that was read is TGTGCCAGCAGCCCCGGCCTGCATTACAGCCGTGACACTGAA. It encodes CASSPGLHYSRDTE. The complete CDR3 protein is CASSPGLHYSRDTEAFF.

This clone came up many times. The CDR3 end falls 3 residues outside the read, so it is completed with the germline J gene. V is TRBV20-1 and J is TRBJ2-1, with 10 bases lining up with TRBD1. Germline CDR1 is DFQATT and CDR2 is SNEGSKA (reference sequence). The CDR3 covers 14 residues. V lost 2 bases and J lost 7; bases outside the gene matches: 5. The CDR3 loop is CSARRQGALNEQFF. The covered CDR3 bases are TGCAGTGCTAGAAGACAGGGGGCGTTAAATGAG.

Many counts were recorded for this clone. The read finishes 3 residues shy of the CDR3 end, and the germline J gene is used to complete it. The V call is TRBV19, the J call TRBJ2-7; 10 nucleotides match TRBD1. This CDR3 region has 14 residues. The V gene end was trimmed by 6 bases and the J gene end by 3 bases; junction bases not matched to a gene: 5. Germline values: CDR1 LNHDA, CDR2 SQIVND (reference sequence). The sequenced CDR3 bases are TGTGCCAGTAGGAACCGGGACAGGGGCTACGAG. Translated: CASRNRDRGYE. In full, the CDR3 is CASRNRDRGYEQYF.

This clone came up many times. The read comes to an end 3 residues before the CDR3 does, leaving the germline J gene to fill in the end. The V call is TRBV5-1, the J call TRBJ2-1; 9 positions agree with TRBD2. V trimming: 4 bases; J trimming: 0 bases; junction bases outside the gene matches: 5. Germline V gene lookup returns CDR1 SGHRS and CDR2 YFSETQ. This CDR3 spans 16 amino acids. CDR3 bases read: TGCGCCAGCAGCCTAGCAGCGGGAGGCTCCTACAATGAG. It specifies CASSLAAGGSYNE. The entire CDR3 protein is CASSLAAGGSYNEQFF.

This clone was seen only a few times. The DNA ends 3 residues before the CDR3 does, and the rest of the CDR3 is filled in from the germline J gene. J is TRBJ2-7 and V is TRBV20-1, with 9 bases lining up with TRBD2. Germline-derived CDR1 and CDR2 are DFQATT and SNEGSKA (reference sequence). Trimming at V came to 3 bases and at J to 3 bases, leaving 9 bases not matched to a gene. CDR3 length: 15 residues. Here the CDR3 reads CSASRGSGSIYEQYF. The sequenced part of the CDR3 DNA is TGCAGTGCTAGCCGGGGTAGCGGGAGTATCTACGAG.

This clone was seen at least ten times. The DNA ends 3 residues before the CDR3 does, and the rest of the CDR3 is filled in from the germline J gene. The chain employs TRBV19 and TRBJ2-2; 8 bases are shared with TRBD2. CDR3 length: 15 residues. The V and J ends lost 1 base and 4 bases, in that order; junction bases with no gene match: 2. CDR1 is LNHDA and CDR2 is SQIVND in the germline V gene (reference sequence). Incomplete CDR3 DNA: TGTGCCAGTAGTATAGGTCTAGCGGGCACCGGGGAG. Residues: CASSIGLAGTGE. The full CDR3 protein is CASSIGLAGTGELFF.

This clone was observed a few times. The read terminates 3 residues before the CDR3 end, so the remaining end is supplied by the germline J gene. This sequence joins TRBV30 and TRBJ2-3; the D gene is possibly TRBD1 (5 bases). This CDR3 spans 15 amino acids. Germline CDR1 GTSNPN, CDR2 SVGIG (reference sequence). The CDR3 bases that were read are TGTGCCTGGAGTGTTTTCGGCGGACACAATCAGCCG. It translates to CAWSVFGGHNQP. The CDR3 as a whole reads CAWSVFGGHNQPQYF. Together with reference TRBV30 and TRBJ2-3, the CDR3 gives the full variable domain: SQTIHQWPATLVQPVGSPLSLECTVEGTSNPNLYWYRQAAGRGLQLLFYSVGIGQISSEVPQNLSASRPQDRQFILSSKKLLLSDSGFYLCAWSVFGGHNQPQYFGPGTRLTVL.

This clone was detected many times. The read terminates 3 residues ahead of where the CDR3 ends, so the germline J gene completes it. The chain is built from TRBV4-2 and TRBJ1-1, with D possibly TRBD1 on 6 matching bases. V gave up 6 bases and J gave up 2 bases, with 13 bases separating them. The CDR3 has 14 amino acids. The germline V gene encodes CDR1 LGHNA and CDR2 YNFKEQ. CDR3 DNA, as far as it was read: TGTGCCAGCAGGGCCGGGACACTTAACACTGAA. Its translation is CASRAGTLNTE. The full CDR3 protein reads CASRAGTLNTEAFF.

This clone was picked up many times. The read gets to within 3 residues of the CDR3 end, and the germline J gene fills in the rest. This chain uses TRBV19 with TRBJ2-5, with 7 bases fitting TRBD1. Germline CDR1 and CDR2: LNHDA and SQIVND (reference sequence). The length of the CDR3 is 14 residues. The trim removed 4 bases at V and 4 bases at J, leaving 6 bases unmatched. CDR3 DNA (partial): TGTGCCAGTAGTAGACAGGGTACAGGAGAGACC. It yields the protein CASSRQGTGET. The complete CDR3 sequence is CASSRQGTGETQYF.

This clone has ten or more counts. The read ends 3 residues before the CDR3 terminus; that terminus is restored from the germline J gene. The chain joins TRBV20-1 to TRBJ2-7; TRBD2 agrees at 13 bases. This CDR3 spans 15 amino acids. V lost 3 bases and J lost 4; bases outside the gene matches: 6. Germline V gives CDR1 DFQATT, CDR2 SNEGSKA (reference sequence). The CDR3 reads CSASTSGRARYEQYF. CDR3 DNA (partial): TGCAGTGCTAGCACTAGCGGGAGGGCCAGATACGAG.

This clone was observed a handful of times. The CDR3 here is CASRGSTRGLGTNEKLFF. CDR3 DNA, as far as it was read: TGTGCCAGTAGGGGATCCACCAGGGGGCTGGGGACTAATGAAAAA. The gene calls are TRBV19 and TRBJ1-4; 8 bases line up with TRBD1. The CDR3 extends 3 residues past the end of the read, so its final part is completed from the germline J gene. Looked up from germline, CDR1 is LNHDA and CDR2 is SQIVND (reference sequence). This CDR3 has 18 amino acids. V dropped 6 bases and J dropped 2; count of bases not matched to a gene: 14.

This clone was observed a handful of times. One end of the junction is discordant with germline, which a read error may explain. The read finishes 3 residues shy of the CDR3 end, and the germline J gene is used to complete it. The chain links TRBV5-1 to TRBJ2-3, with 7 bases identical to TRBD1. CDR1 is SGHRS, CDR2 YFSETQ, per germline. The CDR3 covers 16 residues. The CDR3 is CASGLGGALFGDTQYF. The sequenced CDR3 bases are TGCGCCAGCGGCTTAGGGGGCGCGCTCTTTGGAGATACG.